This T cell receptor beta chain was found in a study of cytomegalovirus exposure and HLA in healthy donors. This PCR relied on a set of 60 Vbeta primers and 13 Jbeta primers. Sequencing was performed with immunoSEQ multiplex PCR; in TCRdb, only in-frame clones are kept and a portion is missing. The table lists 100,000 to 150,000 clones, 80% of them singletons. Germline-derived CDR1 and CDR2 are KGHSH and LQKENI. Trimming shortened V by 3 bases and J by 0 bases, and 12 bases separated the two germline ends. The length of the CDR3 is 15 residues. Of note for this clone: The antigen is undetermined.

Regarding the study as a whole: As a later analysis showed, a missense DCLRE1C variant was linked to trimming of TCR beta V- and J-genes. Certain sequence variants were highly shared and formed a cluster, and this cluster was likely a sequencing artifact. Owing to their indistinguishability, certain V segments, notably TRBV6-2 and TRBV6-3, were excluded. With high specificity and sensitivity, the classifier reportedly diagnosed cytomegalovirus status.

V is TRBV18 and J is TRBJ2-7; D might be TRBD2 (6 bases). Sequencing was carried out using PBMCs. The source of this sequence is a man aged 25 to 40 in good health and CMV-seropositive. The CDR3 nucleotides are TGTGCCAGCTCACCGGGCGGGGACCCCTCCTACGAGCAGTACTTC. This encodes CASSPGGDPSYEQYF. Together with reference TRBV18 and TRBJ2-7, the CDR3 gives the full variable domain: NAGVMQNPRHLVRRRGQEARLRCSPMKGHSHVYWYRQLPEEGLKFMVYLQKENIIDESGMPKERFSAEFPKEGPSILRIQQVVRGDSAAYFCASSPGGDPSYEQYFGPGTRLTVT.